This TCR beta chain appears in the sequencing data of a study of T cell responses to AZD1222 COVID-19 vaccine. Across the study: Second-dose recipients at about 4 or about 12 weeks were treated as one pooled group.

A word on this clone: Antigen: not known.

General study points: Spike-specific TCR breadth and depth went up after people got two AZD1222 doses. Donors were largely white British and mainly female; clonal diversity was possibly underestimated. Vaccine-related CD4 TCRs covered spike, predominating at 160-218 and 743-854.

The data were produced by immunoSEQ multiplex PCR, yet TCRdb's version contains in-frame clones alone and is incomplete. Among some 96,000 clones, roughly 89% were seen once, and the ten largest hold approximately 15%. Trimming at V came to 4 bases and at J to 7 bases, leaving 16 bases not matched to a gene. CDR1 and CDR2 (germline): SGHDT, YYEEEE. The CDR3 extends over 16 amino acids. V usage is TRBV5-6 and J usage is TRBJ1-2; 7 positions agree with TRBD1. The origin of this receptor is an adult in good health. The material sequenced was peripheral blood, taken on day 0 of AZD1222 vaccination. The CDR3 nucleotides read TGTGCCAGCAGCATATACCTTACAGGGGTGACGGGTGGCTACACCTTC. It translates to CASSIYLTGVTGGYTF.